The 2 T cell receptor beta chains below were found in one sample sequenced in a study of T-cell memory formation after mild COVID-19. In TCRdb, the 5' RACE reads were re-called with MiXCR into one record per CDR3 protein. The table records over 400,000 distinct CDR3 sequences, under 25% of them present only once. Input material: PBMCs or a T cell subset sorted from them (not recorded which). The receptors were gathered from an adult woman who had mild COVID-19 (a few samples of this study predate the infection). Cell type and time point are not known.

This clonotype was detected a few times. The V and J genes are TRBV5-1 and TRBJ2-3, with 7 bases lining up with TRBD2. J gave up 4 bases and V 0 bases, and 5 bases lay outside the gene matches. The length of the CDR3 is 15 residues. CDR1 is SGHRS, CDR2 YFSETQ, per germline. The CDR3 nucleotides read TGCGCCAGCAGCTTGGGCGGGGGTGGCCCAGATACGCAGTATTTT. Translation gives CASSLGGGGPDTQYF.

In its sample, this clonotype was seen a few times. The CDR3 sequence is CATTSSQAGNTGELFF. CDR3 sequence (DNA): TGTGCCACCACTTCATCGCAGGCAGGCAACACCGGGGAGCTGTTTTTT. This chain uses TRBV24-1 with TRBJ2-2; D gene uncertain. Trimming removed 8 bases from V and 2 bases from J, with 17 bases in between. CDR3 length: 16 amino acids. Germline V CDR1 and CDR2: KGHDR, SFDVKD.